This TCR beta chain was documented in a study of T-cell memory formation after mild COVID-19. Between the trimmed V and J ends, which lost 3 bases and 6 bases, there was a span of 12 bases. This CDR3 region has 13 residues. CDR1 GTSNPN and CDR2 SVGIG come from the germline V gene (reference sequence). This clonotype occurred once. TCRdb re-called the 5' RACE reads with MiXCR, one entry per CDR3 protein. The sample has some 410,000 distinct CDR3 sequences, about 25% seen once. Sequencing was carried out using PBMCs or a T cell subset sorted from them (not recorded which). The origin of this receptor is an adult woman who had mild COVID-19 (a few samples of this study predate the infection). Cell type and time point are not known. The chain links TRBV30 to TRBJ1-5; D is perhaps TRBD1 (6 bases). CDR3 region: CAWRLGGAQPQHF. The CDR3 bases are TGTGCCTGGAGATTAGGGGGTGCTCAGCCCCAGCATTTT.